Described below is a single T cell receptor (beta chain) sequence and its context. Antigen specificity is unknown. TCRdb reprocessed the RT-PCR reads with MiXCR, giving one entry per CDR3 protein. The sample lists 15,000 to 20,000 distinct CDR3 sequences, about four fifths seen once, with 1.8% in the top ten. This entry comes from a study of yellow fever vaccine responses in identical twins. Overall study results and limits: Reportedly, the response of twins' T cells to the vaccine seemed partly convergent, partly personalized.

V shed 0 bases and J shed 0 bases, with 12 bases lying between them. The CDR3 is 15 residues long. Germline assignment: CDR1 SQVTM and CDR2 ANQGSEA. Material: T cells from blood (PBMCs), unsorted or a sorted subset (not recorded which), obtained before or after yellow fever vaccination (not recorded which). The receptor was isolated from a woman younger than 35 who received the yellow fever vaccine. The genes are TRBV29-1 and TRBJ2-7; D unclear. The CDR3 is CSVEELVATSYEQYF. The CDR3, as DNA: TGCAGCGTTGAAGAACTGGTCGCCACCTCCTACGAGCAGTACTTC.